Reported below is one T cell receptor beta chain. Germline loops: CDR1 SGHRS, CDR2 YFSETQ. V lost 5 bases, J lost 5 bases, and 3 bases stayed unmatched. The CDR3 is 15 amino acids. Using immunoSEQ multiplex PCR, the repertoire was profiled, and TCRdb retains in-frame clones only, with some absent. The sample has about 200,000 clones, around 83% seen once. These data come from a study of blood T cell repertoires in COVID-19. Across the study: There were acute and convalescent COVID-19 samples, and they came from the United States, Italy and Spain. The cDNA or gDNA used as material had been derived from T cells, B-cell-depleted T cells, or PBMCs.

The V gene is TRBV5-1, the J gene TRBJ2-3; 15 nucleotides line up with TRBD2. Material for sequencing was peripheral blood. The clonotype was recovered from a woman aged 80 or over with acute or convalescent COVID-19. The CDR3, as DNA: TGCGCCAGCAGGGCGGGACTAGCGGGAGGAGATACGCAGTATTTT. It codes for CASRAGLAGGDTQYF.